Below, 4 T cell receptor beta chains from the same sample are listed, as sequenced in a study of cytotoxic CD8 clonotypes in ibrutinib-treated CLL. Sequenced by immunoSEQ multiplex PCR; TCRdb stores in-frame clones only, minus some. This table has 45,000 to 50,000 clones, 53% appearing once. The source was PBMCs, collected after 12 months of ibrutinib treatment. The receptors here all came from a human donor with chronic lymphocytic leukemia.

This rearrangement joins TRBV18 to TRBJ1-2; D is possibly TRBD1 (5 bases). Trimming pared 2 bases from V and 1 base from J, leaving 8 bases between. The germline V gene has CDR1 KGHSH and CDR2 LQKENI. The CDR3 covers 14 residues. Here the CDR3 reads CASSPGGDNYGYTF. CDR3 in DNA: TGTGCCAGCTCACCAGGGGGGGATAACTATGGCTACACCTTC.

This chain joins TRBV2 and TRBJ1-1, with D uncertain. Germline values: CDR1 SNHLY, CDR2 FYNNEI. Trimming removed 4 bases at V and 2 bases at J, with 8 bases between. CDR3 size: 13 residues. For the CDR3, the DNA is TGTGCCAGCAGTGTTGGCCAAAACACTGAAGCTTTCTTT. It yields the protein CASSVGQNTEAFF.

The rearrangement uses TRBV19 and TRBJ1-1; perhaps TRBD1 as D (5 bases). V was trimmed by 2 bases and J by 5 bases, leaving 12 bases between them. Germline values: CDR1 LNHDA, CDR2 SQIVND (reference sequence). The CDR3 contains 14 residues. Here the CDR3 DNA reads TGTGCCAGTAGTATACAGGGACTCCAAACTGAAGCTTTCTTT. Protein sequence: CASSIQGLQTEAFF.

The genes are TRBV27 and TRBJ2-2, with 7 positions matching TRBD1. Losses at the gene ends were 6 bases for V and 8 bases for J; bases not matched to a gene: 6. The CDR3 length is 13 residues. CDR1 and CDR2 (germline): MNHEY, SMNVEV (reference sequence). The CDR3 coding sequence is TGTGCCAGCAGAAGACAGGGCGCGGGGGAGCTGTTTTTT. It is translated as CASRRQGAGELFF.